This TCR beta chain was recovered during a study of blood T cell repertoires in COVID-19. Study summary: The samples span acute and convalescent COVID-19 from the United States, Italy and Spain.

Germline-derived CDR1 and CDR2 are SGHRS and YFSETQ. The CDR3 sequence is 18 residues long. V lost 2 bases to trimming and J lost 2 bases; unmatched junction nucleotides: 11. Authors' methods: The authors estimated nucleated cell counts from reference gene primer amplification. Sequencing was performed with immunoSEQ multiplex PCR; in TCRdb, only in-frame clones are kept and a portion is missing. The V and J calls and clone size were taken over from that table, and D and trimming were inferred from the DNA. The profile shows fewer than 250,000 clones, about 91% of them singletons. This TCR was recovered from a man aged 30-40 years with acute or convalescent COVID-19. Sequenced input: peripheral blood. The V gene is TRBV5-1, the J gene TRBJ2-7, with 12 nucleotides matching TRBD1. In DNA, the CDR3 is TGCGCCAGCAGCTTAGGGACAGGGGGCAATATATACCCCTACGAGCAGTACTTC. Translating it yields CASSLGTGGNIYPYEQYF.